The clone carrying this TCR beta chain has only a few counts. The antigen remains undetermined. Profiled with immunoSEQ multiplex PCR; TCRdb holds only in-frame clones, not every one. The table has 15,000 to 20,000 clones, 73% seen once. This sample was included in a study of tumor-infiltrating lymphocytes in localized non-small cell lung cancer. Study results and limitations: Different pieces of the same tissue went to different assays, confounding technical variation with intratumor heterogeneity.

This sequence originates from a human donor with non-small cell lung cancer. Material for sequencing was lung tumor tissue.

The CDR3 nucleotides are TGTGCCAGCAGTGAGAACAGGGACCAGCCCCAGCATTTT. Translation gives CASSENRDQPQHF. The rearrangement links TRBV2 to TRBJ1-5, with D tentatively TRBD1 (6 bases). CDR1 is SNHLY, CDR2 FYNNEI, per germline. Trimming cost V 3 bases and J 7 bases, with 10 bases left between them. The CDR3 extends over 13 amino acids.